This TCR beta chain was retrieved from a study of shared clonotypes between healthy human individuals. Background on the study: Each donor had three CD4 naive, three CD4 memory, two CD8 naive and one CD8 memory plate. Study-wide results and caveats: Only blood was sampled; tissue repertoires likely differ.

TCRdb keeps only in-frame clones here, not all; method: immunoSEQ multiplex PCR. The sample has approximately 1.5 million clones; 97% to 99% are singletons. Notes on this clone: The antigen is undetermined.

Germline loops: CDR1 KGHSH, CDR2 LQKENI. CDR3 length: 16 amino acids. Germline trimming cut 1 base from V and 3 bases from J; bases unmatched to any gene: 6. The donor population consisted of healthy HIV-negative adults with no recent acute infections or vaccinations. This receptor was taken from a young man in good health. The J gene is TRBJ2-5, the V gene TRBV18; 9 nucleotides align to TRBD2. The sequenced sample was naive CD4+ T cells sorted from blood. Subset given: CD45RA+ positively selected. The CDR3 coding sequence is TGTGCCAGCTCACCACTTCTAGCGGGAAAAGAAGAGACCCAGTACTTC. Protein product: CASSPLLAGKEETQYF.